The text below deals with one T cell receptor (beta chain). The sample holds other DNA sequences that translate to the same CDR3. This entry comes from a study of cytomegalovirus exposure and HLA in healthy donors. Primers for the PCR totalled 60 Vbeta and 13 Jbeta. Measured with immunoSEQ multiplex PCR; TCRdb has only the in-frame clones, and not every one. The listing contains over 100,000 clones. Per the germline V gene, CDR1 is GTSNPN and CDR2 is SVGIG (reference sequence). V dropped 0 bases and J dropped 2 bases, with 10 bases sitting between them. This CDR3 contains 14 residues. This clonotype was obtained from a man younger than 30 in good health and CMV-seronegative. The chain carries TRBV30 and TRBJ1-2, with D perhaps TRBD1 (6 bases). Specimen: PBMCs. CDR3 protein: CAWSVQGGNYGYTF. In nucleotides, the CDR3 is TGTGCCTGGAGTGTACAGGGCGGCAACTATGGCTACACCTTC.